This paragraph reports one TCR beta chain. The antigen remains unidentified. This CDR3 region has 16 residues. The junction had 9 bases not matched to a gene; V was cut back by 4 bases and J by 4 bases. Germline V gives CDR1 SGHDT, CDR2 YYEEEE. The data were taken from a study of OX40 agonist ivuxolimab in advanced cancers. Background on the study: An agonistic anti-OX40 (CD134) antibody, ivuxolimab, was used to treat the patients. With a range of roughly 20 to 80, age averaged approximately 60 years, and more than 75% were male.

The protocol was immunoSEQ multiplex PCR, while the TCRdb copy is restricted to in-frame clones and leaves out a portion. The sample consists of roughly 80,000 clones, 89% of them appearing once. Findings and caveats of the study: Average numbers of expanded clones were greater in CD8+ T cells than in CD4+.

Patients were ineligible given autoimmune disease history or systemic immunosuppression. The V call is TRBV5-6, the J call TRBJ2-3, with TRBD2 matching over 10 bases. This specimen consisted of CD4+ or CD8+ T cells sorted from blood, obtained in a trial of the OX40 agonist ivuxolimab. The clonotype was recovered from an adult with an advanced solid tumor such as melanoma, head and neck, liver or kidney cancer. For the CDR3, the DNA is TGTGCCAGCAGCCAATTAGCGGGAGGAGGATCAGATACGCAGTATTTT. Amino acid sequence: CASSQLAGGGSDTQYF.